The T cell receptor (beta chain) under discussion was sequenced for a study of beta chain features in type 1 diabetes. Whole-study context: Similarity in age, gender and cell yields was seen between patients and healthy donors. The study examined about 100 million sorted cells across all samples.

All of the isolated RNA was reverse transcribed, so expressed TCRB transcripts were sequenced. Repertoires were generated with immunoSEQ multiplex PCR, while TCRdb's copy carries only in-frame clones and drops some. The table records 450,000 or so clones, about an eighth of them present only once. V lost 3 bases, J lost 5 bases, and 10 bases lay in between. Germline CDR1 reads SEHNR; CDR2 reads FQNEAQ (reference sequence). The CDR3 has 13 residues. The TCR sequence derives from a woman aged 18-35 years in good health. The sequenced material came from naive CD4+ T cells from blood. The rearrangement uses TRBV7-9 and TRBJ1-1; TRBD1 is a possible D gene (6 bases). The CDR3 spells CASSFEGGTEAFF. The CDR3 region has the DNA TGTGCCAGCAGCTTTGAGGGGGGGACTGAAGCTTTCTTT.